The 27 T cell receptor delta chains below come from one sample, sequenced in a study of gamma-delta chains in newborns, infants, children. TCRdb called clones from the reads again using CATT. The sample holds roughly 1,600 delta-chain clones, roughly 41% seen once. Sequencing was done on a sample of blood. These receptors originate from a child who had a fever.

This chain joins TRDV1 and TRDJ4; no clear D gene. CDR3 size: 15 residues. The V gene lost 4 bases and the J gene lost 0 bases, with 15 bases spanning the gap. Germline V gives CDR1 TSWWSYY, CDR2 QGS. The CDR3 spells CALGGYRADPRPLIF. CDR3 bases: TGTGCTCTTGGGGGCTACCGAGCGGACCCCAGACCCCTGATCTTT.

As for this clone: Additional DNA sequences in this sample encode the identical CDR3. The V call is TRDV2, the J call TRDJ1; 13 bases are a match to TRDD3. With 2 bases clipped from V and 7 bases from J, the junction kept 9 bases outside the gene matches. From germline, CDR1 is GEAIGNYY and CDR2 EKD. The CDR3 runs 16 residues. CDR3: CACDRLGDTPGGKLIF. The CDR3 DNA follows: TGTGCCTGTGACAGACTGGGGGATACGCCAGGCGGTAAACTCATCTTT.

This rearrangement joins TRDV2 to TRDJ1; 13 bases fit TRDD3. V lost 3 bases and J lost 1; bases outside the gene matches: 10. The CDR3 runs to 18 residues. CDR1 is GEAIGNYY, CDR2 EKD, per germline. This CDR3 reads CACDPLLGDTLVTDKLIF. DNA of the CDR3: TGTGCCTGTGACCCTTTACTGGGGGATACGCTCGTCACCGATAAACTCATCTTT.

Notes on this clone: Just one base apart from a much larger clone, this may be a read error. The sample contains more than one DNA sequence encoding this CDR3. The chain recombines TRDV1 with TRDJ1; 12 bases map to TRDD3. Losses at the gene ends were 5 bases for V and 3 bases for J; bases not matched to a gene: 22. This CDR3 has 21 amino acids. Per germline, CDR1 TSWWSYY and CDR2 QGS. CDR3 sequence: CALGPPPTHWGIPRTADKLIF. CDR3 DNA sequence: TGTGCTCTTGGGCCCCCGCCTACCCACTGGGGGATACCTCGTACAGCCGATAAACTCATCTTT.

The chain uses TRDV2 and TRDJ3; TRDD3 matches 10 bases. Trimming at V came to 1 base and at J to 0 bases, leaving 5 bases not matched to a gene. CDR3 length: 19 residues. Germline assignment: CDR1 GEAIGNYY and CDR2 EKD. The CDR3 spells CACDTGGYSSSWDTRQMFF. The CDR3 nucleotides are TGTGCCTGTGACACTGGGGGATACTCCAGCTCCTGGGACACCCGACAGATGTTTTTC.

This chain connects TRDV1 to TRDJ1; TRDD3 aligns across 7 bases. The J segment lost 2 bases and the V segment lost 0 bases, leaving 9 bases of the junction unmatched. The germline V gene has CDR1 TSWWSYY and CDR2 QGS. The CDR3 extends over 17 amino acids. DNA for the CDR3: TGTGCTCTTGGGGAACTAGTAGAGAAGGGGGATACCGATAAACTCATCTTT. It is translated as CALGELVEKGDTDKLIF.

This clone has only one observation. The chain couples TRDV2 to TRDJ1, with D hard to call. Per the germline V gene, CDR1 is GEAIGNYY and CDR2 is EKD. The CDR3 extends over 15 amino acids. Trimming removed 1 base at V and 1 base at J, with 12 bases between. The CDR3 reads CACDTVTTPTDKLIF. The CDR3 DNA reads TGTGCCTGTGACACTGTGACAACTCCCACCGATAAACTCATCTTT.

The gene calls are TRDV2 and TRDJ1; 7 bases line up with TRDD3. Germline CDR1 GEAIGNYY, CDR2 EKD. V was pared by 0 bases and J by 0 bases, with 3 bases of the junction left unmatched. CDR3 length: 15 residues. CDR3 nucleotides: TGTGCCTGTGACACCGTGGGGGACTACACCGATAAACTCATCTTT. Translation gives CACDTVGDYTDKLIF.

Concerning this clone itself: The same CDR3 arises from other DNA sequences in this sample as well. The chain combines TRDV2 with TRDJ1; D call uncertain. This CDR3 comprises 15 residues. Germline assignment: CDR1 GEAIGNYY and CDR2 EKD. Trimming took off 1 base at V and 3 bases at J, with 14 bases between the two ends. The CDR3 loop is CACDTLLLSADKLIF. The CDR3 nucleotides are TGTGCCTGTGACACTCTCTTACTCTCAGCCGATAAACTCATCTTT.

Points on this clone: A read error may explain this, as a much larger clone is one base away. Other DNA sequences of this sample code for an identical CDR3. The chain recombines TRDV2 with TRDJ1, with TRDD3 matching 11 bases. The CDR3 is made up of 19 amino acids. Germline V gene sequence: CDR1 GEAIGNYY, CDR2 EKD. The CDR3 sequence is CACDSLPSLGDTHIWRLIF. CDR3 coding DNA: TGTGCCTGTGACTCTTTGCCTTCTTTGGGGGATACGCACATCTGGAGACTCATCTTC.

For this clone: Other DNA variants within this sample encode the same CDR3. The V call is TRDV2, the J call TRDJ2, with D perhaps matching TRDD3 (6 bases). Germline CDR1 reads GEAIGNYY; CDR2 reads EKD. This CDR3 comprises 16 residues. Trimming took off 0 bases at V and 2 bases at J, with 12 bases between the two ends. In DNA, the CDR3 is TGTGCCTGTGACACCGTTGGGATAGCCTTGACAGCACAACTCTTCTTT. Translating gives CACDTVGIALTAQLFF.

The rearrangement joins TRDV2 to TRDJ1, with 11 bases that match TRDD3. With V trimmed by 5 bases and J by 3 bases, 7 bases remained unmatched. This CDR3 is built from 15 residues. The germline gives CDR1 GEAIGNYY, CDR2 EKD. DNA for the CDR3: TGTGCCTGTGGCCTACTGGGGGATATGTCCGATAAACTCATCTTT. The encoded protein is CACGLLGDMSDKLIF.

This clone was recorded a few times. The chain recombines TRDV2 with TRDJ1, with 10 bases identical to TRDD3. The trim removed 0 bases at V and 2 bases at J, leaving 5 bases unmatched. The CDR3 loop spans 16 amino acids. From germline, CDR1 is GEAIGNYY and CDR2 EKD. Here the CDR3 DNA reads TGTGCCTGTGACACCGTGGGGGGGATACGGACCGATAAACTCATCTTT. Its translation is CACDTVGGIRTDKLIF.

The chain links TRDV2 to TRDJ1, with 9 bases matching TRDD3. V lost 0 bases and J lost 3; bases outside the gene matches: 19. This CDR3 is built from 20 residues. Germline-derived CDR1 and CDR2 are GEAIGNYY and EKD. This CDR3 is CACDTVKSGIRGHSADKLIF. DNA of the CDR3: TGTGCCTGTGACACCGTGAAGTCGGGGATACGCGGCCATTCCGCCGATAAACTCATCTTT.

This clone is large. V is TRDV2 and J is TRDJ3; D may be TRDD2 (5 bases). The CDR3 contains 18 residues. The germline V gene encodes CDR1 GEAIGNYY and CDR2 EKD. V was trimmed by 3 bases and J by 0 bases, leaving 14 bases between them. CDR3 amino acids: CACDPLLRSSWDTRQMFF. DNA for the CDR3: TGTGCCTGTGACCCCCTTCTGCGAAGCTCCTGGGACACCCGACAGATGTTTTTC.

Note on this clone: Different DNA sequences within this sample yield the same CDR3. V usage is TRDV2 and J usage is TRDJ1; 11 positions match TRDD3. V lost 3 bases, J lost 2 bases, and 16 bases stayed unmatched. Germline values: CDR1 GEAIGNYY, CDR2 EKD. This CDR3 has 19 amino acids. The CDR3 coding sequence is TGTGCCTGTGACCGTTTACTGGGGGATATCAAAACGTATACCGATAAACTCATCTTT. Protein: CACDRLLGDIKTYTDKLIF.

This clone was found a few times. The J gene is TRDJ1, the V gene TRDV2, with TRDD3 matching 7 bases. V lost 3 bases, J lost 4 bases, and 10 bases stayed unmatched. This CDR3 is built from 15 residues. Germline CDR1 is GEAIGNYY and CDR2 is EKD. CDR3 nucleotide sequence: TGTGCCTGTGACTGGTTGAGGGATACAGTCGATAAACTCATCTTT. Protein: CACDWLRDTVDKLIF.

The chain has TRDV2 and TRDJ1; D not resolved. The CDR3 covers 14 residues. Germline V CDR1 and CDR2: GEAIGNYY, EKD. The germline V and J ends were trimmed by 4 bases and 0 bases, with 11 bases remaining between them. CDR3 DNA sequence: TGTGCCTGTGATCCCATAAGTTACACCGATAAACTCATCTTT. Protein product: CACDPISYTDKLIF.

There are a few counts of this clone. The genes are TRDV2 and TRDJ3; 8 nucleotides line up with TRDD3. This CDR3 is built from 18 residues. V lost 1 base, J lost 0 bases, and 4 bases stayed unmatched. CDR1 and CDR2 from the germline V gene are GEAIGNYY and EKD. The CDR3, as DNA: TGTGCCTGTGACACATCCTGGGGGAGCTCCTGGGACACCCGACAGATGTTTTTC. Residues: CACDTSWGSSWDTRQMFF.

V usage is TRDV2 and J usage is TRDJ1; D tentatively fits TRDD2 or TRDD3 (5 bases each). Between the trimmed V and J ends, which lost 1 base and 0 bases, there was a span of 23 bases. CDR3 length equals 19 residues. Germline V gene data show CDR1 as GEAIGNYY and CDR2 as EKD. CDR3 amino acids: CACDTVSGARHSYTDKLIF. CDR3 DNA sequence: TGTGCCTGTGACACGGTCAGTGGGGCGAGACATTCCTACACCGATAAACTCATCTTT.

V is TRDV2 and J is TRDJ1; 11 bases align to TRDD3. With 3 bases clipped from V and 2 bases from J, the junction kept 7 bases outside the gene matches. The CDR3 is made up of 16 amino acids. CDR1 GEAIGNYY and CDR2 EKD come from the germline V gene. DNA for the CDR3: TGTGCCTGTGACGGGTTGCTGGGGGATACAACCGATAAACTCATCTTT. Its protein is CACDGLLGDTTDKLIF.

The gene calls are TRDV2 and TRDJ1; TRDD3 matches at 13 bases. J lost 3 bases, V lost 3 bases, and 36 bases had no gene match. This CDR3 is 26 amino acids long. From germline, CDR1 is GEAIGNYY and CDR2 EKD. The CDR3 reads CACDPVLGDTHSAAGPNIPDADKLIF. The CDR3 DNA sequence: TGTGCCTGTGACCCCGTACTGGGGGATACGCACAGTGCTGCGGGTCCCAATATCCCAGACGCCGATAAACTCATCTTT.

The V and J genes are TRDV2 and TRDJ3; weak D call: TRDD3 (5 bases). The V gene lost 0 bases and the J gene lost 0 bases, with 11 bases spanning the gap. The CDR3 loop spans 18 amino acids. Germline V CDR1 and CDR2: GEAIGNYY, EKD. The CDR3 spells CACDTAGVSSWDTRQMFF. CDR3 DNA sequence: TGTGCCTGTGACACCGCGGGGGTCAGCTCCTGGGACACCCGACAGATGTTTTTC.

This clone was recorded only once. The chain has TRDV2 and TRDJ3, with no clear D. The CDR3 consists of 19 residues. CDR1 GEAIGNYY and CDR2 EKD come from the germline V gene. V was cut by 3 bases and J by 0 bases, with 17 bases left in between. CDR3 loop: CACDATRGPRSWDTRQMFF. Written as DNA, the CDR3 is TGTGCCTGTGACGCGACTCGGGGCCCCCGCTCCTGGGACACCCGACAGATGTTTTTC.

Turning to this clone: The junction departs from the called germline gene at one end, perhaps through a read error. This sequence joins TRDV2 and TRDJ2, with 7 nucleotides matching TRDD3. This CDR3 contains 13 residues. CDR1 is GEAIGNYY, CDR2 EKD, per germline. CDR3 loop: CACDTWGTAQHFF. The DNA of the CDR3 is TGTGCCTGTGACACCTGGGGGACGGCACAACACTTCTTT.

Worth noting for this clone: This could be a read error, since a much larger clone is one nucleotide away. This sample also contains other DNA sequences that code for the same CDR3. The CDR3 loop is CACDALLGANTDKLIF. In DNA form, the CDR3 reads TGTGCCTGTGACGCCCTACTGGGGGCTAACACCGATAAACTCATCTTC. V and J are TRDV2 and TRDJ1, with 8 nucleotides matching TRDD3. The CDR3 has 16 amino acids. CDR1 and CDR2 from the germline V gene are GEAIGNYY and EKD.

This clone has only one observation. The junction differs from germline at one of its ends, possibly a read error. CDR3 sequence reads: CARDTVRSGPPRSPNFTPDKLIF. CDR3 DNA sequence: TGCGCCCGTGACACCGTTAGGTCCGGTCCCCCACGATCCCCGAACTTTACCCCCGATAAACTCATCTTT. The J gene is TRDJ1, the V gene TRDV2; no reliable D call. Germline V lookup: CDR1 GEAIGNYY, CDR2 EKD. CDR3 size: 23 residues.